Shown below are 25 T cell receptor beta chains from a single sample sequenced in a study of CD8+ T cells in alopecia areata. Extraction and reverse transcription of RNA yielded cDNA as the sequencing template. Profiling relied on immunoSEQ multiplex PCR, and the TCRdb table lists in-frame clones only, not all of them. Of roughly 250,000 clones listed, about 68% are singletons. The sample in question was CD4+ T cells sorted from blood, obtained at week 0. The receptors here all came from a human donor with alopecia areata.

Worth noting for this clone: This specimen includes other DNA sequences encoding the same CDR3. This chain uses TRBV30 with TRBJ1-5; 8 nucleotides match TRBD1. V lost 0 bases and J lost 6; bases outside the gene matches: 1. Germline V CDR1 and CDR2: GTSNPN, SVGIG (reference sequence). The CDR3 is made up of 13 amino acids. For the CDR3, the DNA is TGTGCCTGGAGTGTACAGGGGGGTCAGCCCCAGCATTTT. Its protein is CAWSVQGGQPQHF.

The CDR3 DNA follows: TGCAGCGTTGGGGGAGCCTCTGGAAACACCATATATTTT. This gives the protein CSVGGASGNTIYF. The genes are TRBV29-1 and TRBJ1-3; unclear D gene. Between the trimmed V and J ends, which lost 4 bases and 0 bases, there was a span of 7 bases. Germline V gene data show CDR1 as SQVTM and CDR2 as ANQGSEA. This CDR3 has 13 amino acids.

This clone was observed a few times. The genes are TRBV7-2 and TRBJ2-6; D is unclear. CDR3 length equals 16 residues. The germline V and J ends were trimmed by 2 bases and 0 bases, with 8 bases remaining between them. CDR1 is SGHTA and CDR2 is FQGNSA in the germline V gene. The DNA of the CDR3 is TGTGCCAGCAGCTTATTACCGGGCTCTGGGGCCAACGTCCTGACTTTC. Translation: CASSLLPGSGANVLTF.

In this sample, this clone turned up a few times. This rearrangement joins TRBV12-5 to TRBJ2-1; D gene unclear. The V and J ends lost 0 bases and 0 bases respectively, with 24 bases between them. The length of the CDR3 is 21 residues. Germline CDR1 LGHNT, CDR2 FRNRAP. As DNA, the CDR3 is TGTGCTAGTGGTTTGGTACTATCTAGGACGGCCATCTCGAACTCCTACAATGAGCAGTTCTTC. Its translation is CASGLVLSRTAISNSYNEQFF.

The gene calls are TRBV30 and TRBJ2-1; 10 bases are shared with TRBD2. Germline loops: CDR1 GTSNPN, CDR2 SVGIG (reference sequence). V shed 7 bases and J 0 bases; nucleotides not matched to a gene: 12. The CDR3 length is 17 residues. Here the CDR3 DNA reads TGTGCCTCGACCAGCGGGGGGGGCCTAAGCTCCTACAATGAGCAGTTCTTC. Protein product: CASTSGGGLSSYNEQFF.

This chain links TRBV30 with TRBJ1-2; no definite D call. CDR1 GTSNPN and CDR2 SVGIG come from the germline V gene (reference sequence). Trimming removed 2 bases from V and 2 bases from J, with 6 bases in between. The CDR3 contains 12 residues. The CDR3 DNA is TGTGCCTGGAGTCTAGGGAACTATGGCTACACCTTC. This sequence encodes CAWSLGNYGYTF.

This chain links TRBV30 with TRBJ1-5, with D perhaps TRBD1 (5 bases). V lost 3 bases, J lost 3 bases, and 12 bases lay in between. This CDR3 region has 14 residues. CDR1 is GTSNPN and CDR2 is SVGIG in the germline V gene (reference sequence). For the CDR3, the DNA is TGTGCCTGGAGAATGGACAACGACAATCAGCCCCAGCATTTT. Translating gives CAWRMDNDNQPQHF.

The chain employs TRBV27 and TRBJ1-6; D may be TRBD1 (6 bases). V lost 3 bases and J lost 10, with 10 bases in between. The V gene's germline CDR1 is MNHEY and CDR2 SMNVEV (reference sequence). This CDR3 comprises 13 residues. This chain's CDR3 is CASSFRGGSPLHF. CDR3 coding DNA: TGTGCCAGCAGTTTCAGGGGAGGCTCACCCCTCCACTTT.

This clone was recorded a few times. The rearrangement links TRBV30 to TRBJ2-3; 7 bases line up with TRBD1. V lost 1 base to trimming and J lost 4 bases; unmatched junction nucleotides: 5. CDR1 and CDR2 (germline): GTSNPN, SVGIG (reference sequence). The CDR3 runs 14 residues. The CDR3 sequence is CAWSGTGAADTQYF. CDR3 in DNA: TGTGCCTGGAGTGGTACAGGGGCGGCAGATACGCAGTATTTT.

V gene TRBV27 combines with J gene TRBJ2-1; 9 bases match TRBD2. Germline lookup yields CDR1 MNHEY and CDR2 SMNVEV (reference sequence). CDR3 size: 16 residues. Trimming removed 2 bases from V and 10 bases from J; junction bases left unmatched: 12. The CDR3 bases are TGTGCCAGCAGTTTAACGGGGCGGGGGGGTCGAGGAGAGCAGTTCTTC. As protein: CASSLTGRGGRGEQFF.

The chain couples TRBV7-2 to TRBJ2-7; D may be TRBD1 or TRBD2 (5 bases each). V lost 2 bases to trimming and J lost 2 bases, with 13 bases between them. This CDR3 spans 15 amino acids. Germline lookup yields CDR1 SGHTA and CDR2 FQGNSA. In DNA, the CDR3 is TGTGCCAGCAGCTTAACCATTTCGGGGCCCTACGAGCAGTACTTC. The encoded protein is CASSLTISGPYEQYF.

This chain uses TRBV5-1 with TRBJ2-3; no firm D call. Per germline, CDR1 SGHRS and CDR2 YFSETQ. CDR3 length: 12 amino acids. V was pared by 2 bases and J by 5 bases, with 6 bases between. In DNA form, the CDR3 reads TGCGCCAGCAGCTTTTTCAGAGATACGCAGTATTTT. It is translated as CASSFFRDTQYF.

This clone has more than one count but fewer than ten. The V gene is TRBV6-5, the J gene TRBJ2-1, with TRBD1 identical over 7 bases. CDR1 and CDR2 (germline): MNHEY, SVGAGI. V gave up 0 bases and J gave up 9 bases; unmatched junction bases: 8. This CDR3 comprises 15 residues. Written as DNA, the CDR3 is TGTGCCAGCAGTTACTCGGGACAGCGTGGGGGTGAGCAGTTCTTC. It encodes CASSYSGQRGGEQFF.

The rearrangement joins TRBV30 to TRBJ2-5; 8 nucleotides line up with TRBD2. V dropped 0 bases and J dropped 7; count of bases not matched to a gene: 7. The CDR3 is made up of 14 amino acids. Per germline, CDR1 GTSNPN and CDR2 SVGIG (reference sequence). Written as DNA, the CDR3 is TGTGCCTGGAGTGTACGGGGGGGACGTGGGACCCAGTACTTC. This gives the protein CAWSVRGGRGTQYF.

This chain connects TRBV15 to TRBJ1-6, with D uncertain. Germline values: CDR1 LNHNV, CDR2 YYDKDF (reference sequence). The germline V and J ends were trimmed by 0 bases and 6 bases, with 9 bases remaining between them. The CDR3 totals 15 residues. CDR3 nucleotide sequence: TGTGCCACCAGCAGAGATCTGGACGCTAATTCACCCCTCCACTTT. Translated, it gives CATSRDLDANSPLHF.

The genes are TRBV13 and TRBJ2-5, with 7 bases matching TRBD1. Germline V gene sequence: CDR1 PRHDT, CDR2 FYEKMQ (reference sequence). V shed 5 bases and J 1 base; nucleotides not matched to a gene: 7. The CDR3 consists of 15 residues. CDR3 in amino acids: CASSTTGAFQETQYF. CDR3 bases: TGTGCCAGCAGCACTACAGGGGCCTTCCAAGAGACCCAGTACTTC.

The DNA of the CDR3 is TGTGCCAGCAGCTTAGGGTCCGGGGACCGACTCCACTTT. This sequence encodes CASSLGSGDRLHF. This rearrangement joins TRBV11-2 to TRBJ1-6; a weak D match, TRBD1 (5 bases). Trimming removed 1 base at V and 16 bases at J, with 14 bases between. Germline-derived CDR1 and CDR2 are SGHAT and FQNNGV. CDR3 length: 13 amino acids.

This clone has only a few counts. CDR3 protein: CASSLVLGVRETQYF. The CDR3 nucleotides are TGTGCCAGCAGCTTGGTATTAGGAGTTCGAGAGACCCAGTACTTC. The chain joins TRBV5-6 to TRBJ2-5; D not certain. Germline-derived CDR1 and CDR2 are SGHDT and YYEEEE. The CDR3 contains 15 residues. V was pared by 0 bases and J by 4 bases, with 13 bases between.

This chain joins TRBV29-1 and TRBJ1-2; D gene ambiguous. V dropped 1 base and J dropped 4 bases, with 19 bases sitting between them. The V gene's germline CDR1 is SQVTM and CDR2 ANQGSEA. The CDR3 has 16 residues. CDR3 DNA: TGCAGCGTTGAAGGGGGAAGAGGGAGATGGTCCTATGGCTACACCTTC. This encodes CSVEGGRGRWSYGYTF.

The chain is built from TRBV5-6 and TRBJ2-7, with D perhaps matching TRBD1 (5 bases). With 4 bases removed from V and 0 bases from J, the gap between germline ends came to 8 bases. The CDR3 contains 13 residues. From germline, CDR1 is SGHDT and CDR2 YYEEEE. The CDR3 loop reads CASSQTVSYEQYF. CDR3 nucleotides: TGTGCCAGCAGCCAGACAGTCTCCTACGAGCAGTACTTC.

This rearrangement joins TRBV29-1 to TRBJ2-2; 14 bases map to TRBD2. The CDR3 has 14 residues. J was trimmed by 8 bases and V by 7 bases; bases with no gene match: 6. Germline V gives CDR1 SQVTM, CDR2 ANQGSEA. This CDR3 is CSAGTSGGEGELFF. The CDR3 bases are TGCAGCGCCGGGACTAGCGGGGGCGAGGGGGAGCTGTTTTTT.

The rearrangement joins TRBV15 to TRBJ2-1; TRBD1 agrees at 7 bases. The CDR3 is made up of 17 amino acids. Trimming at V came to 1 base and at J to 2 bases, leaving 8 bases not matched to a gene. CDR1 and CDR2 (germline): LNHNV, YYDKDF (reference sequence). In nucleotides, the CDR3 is TGTGCCACCAGCAGAGGACAGGGAGTAGGAACCTACAATGAGCAGTTCTTC. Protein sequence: CATSRGQGVGTYNEQFF.

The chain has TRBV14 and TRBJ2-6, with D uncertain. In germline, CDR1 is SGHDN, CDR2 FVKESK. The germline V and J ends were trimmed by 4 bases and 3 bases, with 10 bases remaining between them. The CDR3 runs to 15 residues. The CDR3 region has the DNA TGTGCCAGCAGCCGAGGATCTTATGGGGCCAACGTCCTGACTTTC. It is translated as CASSRGSYGANVLTF.

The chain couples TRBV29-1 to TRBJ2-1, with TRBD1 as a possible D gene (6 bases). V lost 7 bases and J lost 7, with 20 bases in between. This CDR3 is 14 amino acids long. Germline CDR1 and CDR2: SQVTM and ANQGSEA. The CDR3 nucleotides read TGCAGCGCCACAAGGGGCACAGGGTGGAATGAGCAGTTCTTC. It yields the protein CSATRGTGWNEQFF.

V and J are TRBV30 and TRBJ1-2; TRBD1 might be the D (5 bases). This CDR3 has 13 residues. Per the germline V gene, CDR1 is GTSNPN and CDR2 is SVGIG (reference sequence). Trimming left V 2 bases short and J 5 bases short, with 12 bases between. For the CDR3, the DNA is TGTGCCTGGAGTTATGACAGTTTTTATGGCTACACCTTC. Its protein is CAWSYDSFYGYTF.